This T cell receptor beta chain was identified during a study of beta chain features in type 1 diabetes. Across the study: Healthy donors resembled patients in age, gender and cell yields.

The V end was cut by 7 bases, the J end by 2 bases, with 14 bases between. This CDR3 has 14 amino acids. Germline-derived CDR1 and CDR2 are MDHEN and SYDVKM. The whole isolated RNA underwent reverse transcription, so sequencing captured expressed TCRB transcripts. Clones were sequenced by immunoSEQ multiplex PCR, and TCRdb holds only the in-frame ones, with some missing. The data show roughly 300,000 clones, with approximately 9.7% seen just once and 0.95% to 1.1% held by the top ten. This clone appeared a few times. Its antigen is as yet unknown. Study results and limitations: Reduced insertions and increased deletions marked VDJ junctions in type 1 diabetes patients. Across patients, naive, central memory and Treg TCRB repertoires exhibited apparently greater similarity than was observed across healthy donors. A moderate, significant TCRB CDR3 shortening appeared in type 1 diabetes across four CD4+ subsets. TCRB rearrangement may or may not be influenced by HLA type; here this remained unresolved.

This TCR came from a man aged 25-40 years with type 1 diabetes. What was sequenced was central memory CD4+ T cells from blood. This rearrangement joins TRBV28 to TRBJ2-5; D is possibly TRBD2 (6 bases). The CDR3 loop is CASTPAGLQETQYF. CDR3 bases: TGTGCCAGCACCCCGGCGGGGCTTCAAGAGACCCAGTACTTC.